The rows below give T cell receptor beta chains drawn from one sample of a study of blood T cell repertoires in COVID-19. Using immunoSEQ multiplex PCR, the repertoire was profiled, and TCRdb retains in-frame clones only, with some absent. The table lists fewer than 650,000 clones, 70% to 90% of them singletons. Sequencing used peripheral blood. The receptors were gathered from a woman aged 50 to 65 with COVID-19, enrolled during active disease. Each CDR3 is given with its conserved first and last residue. The D gene is left open where the match is weak. Clone size is not always given. Where it is, it says once, few, many or a class for expanded clones.

v_call: TRBV19
j_call: TRBJ2-2
d_call: TRBD2
clone_size: .
cdr3_nt: TGTGCCAGTAGTGACGGACTAGCGGGGAGCATTAACACCGGGGAGCTGTTTTTT
cdr3_aa: CASSDGLAGSINTGELFF

v_call: TRBV2
j_call: TRBJ1-1
d_call: .
clone_size: .
cdr3_nt: TGTGCCAGCGCGTTAAGGGGACAACAAAAGAACACTGAAGCTTTCTTT
cdr3_aa: CASALRGQQKNTEAFF

v_call: TRBV9
j_call: TRBJ2-3
d_call: .
clone_size: .
cdr3_nt: TGTGCCAGCAGCCCGCTCTCCGAGGCAGATACGCAGTATTTT
cdr3_aa: CASSPLSEADTQYF

v_call: TRBV28
j_call: TRBJ2-2
d_call: TRBD2
clone_size: once
cdr3_nt: TGTGCCAGCAGTCCCCCGGGACTAGCGGGGGGTAAGGGCACCGGGGAGCTGTTTTTT
cdr3_aa: CASSPPGLAGGKGTGELFF

v_call: TRBV2
j_call: TRBJ2-2
d_call: TRBD1
clone_size: .
cdr3_nt: TGTGCCAGCGGAGGACAGGGGAAGGGGGAGCTGTTTTTT
cdr3_aa: CASGGQGKGELFF

v_call: TRBV20-1
j_call: TRBJ2-2
d_call: .
clone_size: .
cdr3_nt: TGCAGTGCTAGTGGGGCAGCGGGCGGGGAGCTGTTTTTT
cdr3_aa: CSASGAAGGELFF

v_call: TRBV6-1
j_call: TRBJ2-3
d_call: .
clone_size: .
cdr3_nt: TGTGCCAGCAGTGACGGTGGTTTCAGGGGCATTCGCACAGATACGCAGTATTTT
cdr3_aa: CASSDGGFRGIRTDTQYF

v_call: TRBV15
j_call: TRBJ1-6
d_call: .
clone_size: .
cdr3_nt: TGTGCCACCAGTAACACGAGGGGGACCTATAATTCACCCCTCCACTTT
cdr3_aa: CATSNTRGTYNSPLHF

v_call: TRBV6-5
j_call: TRBJ2-7
d_call: TRBD1
clone_size: .
cdr3_nt: TGTGCCAGCAGGGGGACAGCCCTATTCTACGAGCAGTACTTC
cdr3_aa: CASRGTALFYEQYF

v_call: TRBV19
j_call: TRBJ1-1
d_call: .
clone_size: .
cdr3_nt: TGTGCCAGTAGTCTGATGGACAGGAACACTGAAGCTTTCTTT
cdr3_aa: CASSLMDRNTEAFF

v_call: TRBV11-2
j_call: TRBJ2-2
d_call: TRBD2
clone_size: .
cdr3_nt: TGTGCCAGCAGCTTAGCTTATGGCGGGGGGGCCGGGGAGCTGTTTTTT
cdr3_aa: CASSLAYGGGAGELFF

v_call: TRBV11-2
j_call: TRBJ1-1
d_call: TRBD1
clone_size: few
cdr3_nt: TGTGCCAGCAGCGATTTAACAGGGGGCATCACTGAAGCTTTCTTT
cdr3_aa: CASSDLTGGITEAFF

v_call: TRBV29-1
j_call: TRBJ2-5
d_call: .
clone_size: .
cdr3_nt: TGCAGCGTTGAAGATTTCGGGGAGACCCAGTACTTC
cdr3_aa: CSVEDFGETQYF

v_call: TRBV10-3
j_call: TRBJ2-7
d_call: TRBD1
clone_size: .
cdr3_nt: TGTGCCATCAGTTCCACCGGAGGGACAGGGGGGGCCTACGAGCAGTACTTC
cdr3_aa: CAISSTGGTGGAYEQYF